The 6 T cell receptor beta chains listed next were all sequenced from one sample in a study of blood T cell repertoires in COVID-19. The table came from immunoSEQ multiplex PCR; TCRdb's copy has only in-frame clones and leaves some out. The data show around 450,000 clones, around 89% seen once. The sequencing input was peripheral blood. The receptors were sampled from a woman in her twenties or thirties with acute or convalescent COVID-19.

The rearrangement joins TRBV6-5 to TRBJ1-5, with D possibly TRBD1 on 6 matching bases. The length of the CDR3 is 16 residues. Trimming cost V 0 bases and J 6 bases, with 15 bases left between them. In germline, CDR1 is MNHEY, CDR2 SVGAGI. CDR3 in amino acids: CASSYSSRGGRQPQHF. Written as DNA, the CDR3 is TGTGCCAGCAGTTACTCGTCCAGGGGTGGGCGTCAGCCCCAGCATTTT.

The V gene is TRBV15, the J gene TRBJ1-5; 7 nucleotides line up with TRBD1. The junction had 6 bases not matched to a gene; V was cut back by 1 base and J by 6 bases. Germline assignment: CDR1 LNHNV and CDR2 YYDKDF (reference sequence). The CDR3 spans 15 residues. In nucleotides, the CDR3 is TGTGCCACCAGCAGAGGACAGGGTTTCGGTCAGCCCCAGCATTTT. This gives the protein CATSRGQGFGQPQHF.

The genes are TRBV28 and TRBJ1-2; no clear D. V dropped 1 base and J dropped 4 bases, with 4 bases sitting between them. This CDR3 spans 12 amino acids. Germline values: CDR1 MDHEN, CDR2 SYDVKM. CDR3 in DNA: TGTGCCAGCAGTTTATACGGCTATGGCTACACCTTC. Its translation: CASSLYGYGYTF.

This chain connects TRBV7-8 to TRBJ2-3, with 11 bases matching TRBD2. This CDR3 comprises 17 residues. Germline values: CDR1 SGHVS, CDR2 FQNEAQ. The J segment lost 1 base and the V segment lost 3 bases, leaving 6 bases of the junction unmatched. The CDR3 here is CASSFRGGLAGTDTQYF. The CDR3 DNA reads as TGTGCCAGCAGCTTCCGGGGGGGACTAGCGGGCACAGATACGCAGTATTTT.

The CDR3 is CASSSPGMYQGDEQFF. For the CDR3, the DNA is TGTGCCAGCAGTTCCCCTGGGATGTATCAGGGCGATGAGCAGTTCTTC. The rearrangement joins TRBV28 to TRBJ2-1; D might be TRBD1 (5 bases). CDR3 length: 16 residues. V shed 4 bases and J shed 8 bases, with 21 bases lying between them. From germline, CDR1 is MDHEN and CDR2 SYDVKM.

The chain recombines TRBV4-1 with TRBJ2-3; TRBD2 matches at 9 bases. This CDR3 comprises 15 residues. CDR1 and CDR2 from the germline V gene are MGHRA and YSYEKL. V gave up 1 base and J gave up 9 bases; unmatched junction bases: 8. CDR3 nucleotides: TGCGCCAGCAGCCAAGTGACGGCTAGCGGGGTAACGCAGTATTTT. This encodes CASSQVTASGVTQYF.